Below are 3 T cell receptor beta chains sequenced from a single sample in a study of shared clonotypes between healthy human individuals. Profiled with immunoSEQ multiplex PCR; TCRdb holds only in-frame clones, not every one. Here the sample spans fewer than 400,000 clones, less than 85% being singletons. The specimen was memory CD4+ T cells sorted from blood. Subset reported: CD45RA-negative fraction. Receptors originate from a man in his thirties or forties in good health.

The chain carries TRBV6-6 and TRBJ2-1; the D gene could be TRBD1 or TRBD2 (5 bases each). With 4 bases removed from V and 8 bases from J, the gap between germline ends came to 18 bases. Germline values: CDR1 MNHNY, CDR2 SVGAGI (reference sequence). This CDR3 has 15 amino acids. The DNA of the CDR3 is TGTGCCAGCAGTTTTGGGACCGTGTGGGGCTATGAGCAGTTCTTC. Protein sequence: CASSFGTVWGYEQFF.

The chain uses TRBV5-1 and TRBJ1-4; TRBD1 might be the D (6 bases). The CDR3 has 14 amino acids. Germline-derived CDR1 and CDR2 are SGHRS and YFSETQ. V was shortened by 4 bases and J by 3 bases, with 10 bases between the two germline ends. CDR3 protein: CASSPGHANEKLFF. The CDR3, as DNA: TGCGCCAGCAGCCCGGGACACGCTAATGAAAAACTGTTTTTT.

The genes are TRBV14 and TRBJ2-5; 7 bases map to TRBD2. The CDR3 has 16 amino acids. V trimming: 4 bases; J trimming: 3 bases; junction bases outside the gene matches: 11. Per germline, CDR1 SGHDN and CDR2 FVKESK. The CDR3 region has the DNA TGTGCCAGCAGCCCGGAGCGGGGACTTAGAAAAGAGACCCAGTACTTC. It encodes CASSPERGLRKETQYF.